The 18 T cell receptor beta chains given below trace back to one sample, sequenced in a study of patients and donors after allogeneic stem cell transplantation (dated by TCRdb to about 2020). The method behind the library was RT-PCR. Sequencing took place on a NextSeq 550. Using fastp trimming at Q25 and MiXCR clonotype assembly, TCRdb reanalyzed the public sequencing data and kept in-frame beta chains. Under each unique CDR3 protein, matching rows form one entry showing the most common genes and DNA. Within this sample are 800,000 to 1,000,000 distinct CDR3 sequences, with approximately 18% of them counted one time only. The ten largest clonotypes hold 5.5% to 6.5% of the sample. Sequenced: blood, either unsorted or a sorted T cell fraction (not recorded which). These receptors all stem from a human donor who was either an allogeneic HSCT recipient or a stem cell or donor lymphocyte infusion donor (not recorded which). It is not recorded whose cells these are; they may come from a transplant donor.

The table lists this clonotype with a count of one. V and J are TRBV20-1 and TRBJ2-1; D may be TRBD2 (5 bases). Germline-derived CDR1 and CDR2 are DFQATT and SNEGSKA (reference sequence). This CDR3 contains 12 residues. Trimming stripped 3 bases from V and 10 bases from J, with 13 bases between. This CDR3 is CSASEGRREQFF. Here the CDR3 DNA reads TGCAGTGCTAGTGAAGGCAGGAGGGAGCAGTTCTTC.

This clonotype was counted many times. The chain is built from TRBV29-1 and TRBJ2-4, with 9 bases fitting TRBD2. The CDR3 is 14 amino acids. The ends lost 6 bases at V and 0 bases at J; junction bases unmatched: 3. Germline CDR1 and CDR2: SQVTM and ANQGSEA. CDR3 amino acids: CSVVLAGAKNIQYF. The CDR3 DNA is TGCAGCGTAGTACTAGCGGGAGCCAAAAACATTCAGTACTTC.

V gene TRBV27 combines with J gene TRBJ2-3, with D tentatively TRBD2 (7 bases). Trimming removed 1 base at V and 2 bases at J, with 10 bases between. The CDR3 has 15 residues. Germline CDR1 MNHEY, CDR2 SMNVEV (reference sequence). Here the CDR3 DNA reads TGTGCCAGCAGTTTATTAGGGGGGGCCACAGATACGCAGTATTTT. Encoded protein: CASSLLGGATDTQYF.

A few counts support this clonotype. Without the conserved terminal phenylalanine or tryptophan, this CDR3 likely stems from a read error. The V and J genes are TRBV20-1 and TRBJ1-5, with TRBD1 identical over 9 bases. Trimming took 2 bases from V and 6 from J; bases not matched to a gene: 8. CDR3 length: 15 residues. Germline V gene sequence: CDR1 DFQATT, CDR2 SNEGSKA (reference sequence). CDR3 in amino acids: CSARRPDRGGQPQHY. In DNA form, the CDR3 reads TGCAGTGCTAGACGCCCGGACAGGGGAGGTCAGCCCCAGCATTAT.

This clonotype came up a few times. J is TRBJ2-6 and V is TRBV12-3 or TRBV12-4; perhaps TRBD1 as D (6 bases). The CDR3 covers 18 residues. Between the trimmed V and J ends, which lost 3 bases and 4 bases, there was a span of 19 bases. For the CDR3, the DNA is TGTGCCAGCAGTTTTTCCTCAGGGGCAGGGGTCGGGGCCAACGTCCTGACTTTC. It codes for CASSFSSGAGVGANVLTF.

The chain carries TRBV12-3 or TRBV12-4 and TRBJ1-1; no firm D call. Trimming removed 3 bases from V and 1 base from J, with 9 bases in between. The CDR3 is made up of 14 amino acids. The CDR3 loop reads CASSFNRQNTEAFF. The CDR3 DNA reads TGTGCCAGCAGTTTTAACAGACAGAACACTGAAGCTTTCTTT.

This clonotype was found a few times. J is TRBJ2-1 and V is TRBV20-1; D is perhaps TRBD1 or TRBD2 (5 bases each). The V and J ends lost 6 bases and 7 bases respectively, with 22 bases between them. CDR3 length: 15 residues. The germline gives CDR1 DFQATT, CDR2 SNEGSKA (reference sequence). CDR3 residues: CSALRNRGRGNEQFF. Written as DNA, the CDR3 is TGCAGTGCCCTGCGGAACCGGGGACGTGGTAATGAGCAGTTCTTC.

The rearrangement links TRBV20-1 to TRBJ1-2, with D perhaps matching TRBD1 (6 bases). The CDR3 extends over 12 amino acids. Germline V gene lookup returns CDR1 DFQATT and CDR2 SNEGSKA (reference sequence). Trimming took off 8 bases at V and 2 bases at J, with 12 bases between the two ends. The CDR3 DNA is TGCAGTCCTGGACAGTTAAACTATGGCTACACCTTC. It is translated as CSPGQLNYGYTF.

The chain uses TRBV29-1 and TRBJ1-1, with TRBD1 as a possible D gene (5 bases). V dropped 0 bases and J dropped 5 bases, with 13 bases sitting between them. The CDR3 contains 14 residues. Germline V gives CDR1 SQVTM, CDR2 ANQGSEA. The CDR3, as DNA: TGCAGCGTTGAAGATCCGGGGGGGGGGACTGAAGCTTTCTTT. Protein product: CSVEDPGGGTEAFF.

This clonotype showed up many times. The chain couples TRBV5-1 to TRBJ1-1; D ambiguous. Germline V gene lookup returns CDR1 SGHRS and CDR2 YFSETQ. The CDR3 length is 15 residues. Trimming took 1 base from V and 6 from J, leaving 16 bases between them. CDR3 sequence: CASSLRGNEEAEAFF. In DNA, the CDR3 is TGCGCCAGCAGCTTGCGTGGTAACGAAGAGGCTGAAGCTTTCTTT.

This clonotype has only a few counts. The chain recombines TRBV20-1 with TRBJ2-3; D unresolved. Germline loops: CDR1 DFQATT, CDR2 SNEGSKA (reference sequence). The CDR3 is made up of 14 amino acids. Between the trimmed V and J ends, which lost 3 bases and 0 bases, there was a span of 10 bases. This chain's CDR3 is CSASLDGSTDTQYF. CDR3 DNA: TGCAGTGCTAGCTTGGACGGGAGCACAGATACGCAGTATTTT.

The chain uses TRBV9 and TRBJ1-1; 7 positions match TRBD1. V dropped 0 bases and J dropped 4; count of bases not matched to a gene: 6. The CDR3 is 15 residues long. Per the germline V gene, CDR1 is SGDLS and CDR2 is YYNGEE. In nucleotides, the CDR3 is TGTGCCAGCAGCGTAGTGGAAGGGGGCTTCACTGAAGCTTTCTTT. Translation gives CASSVVEGGFTEAFF.

The rearrangement uses TRBV18 and TRBJ1-1; D not resolved. The CDR3 covers 14 residues. Germline V gene sequence: CDR1 KGHSH, CDR2 LQKENI. V lost 0 bases to trimming and J lost 4 bases, with 9 bases between them. CDR3 in amino acids: CASSPPEVGTEAFF. CDR3 in DNA: TGTGCCAGCTCACCACCGGAGGTAGGCACTGAAGCTTTCTTT.

The genes are TRBV5-5 and TRBJ2-1; 11 positions match TRBD2. J gave up 7 bases and V 2 bases, and 8 bases lay outside the gene matches. Germline CDR1 and CDR2: SGHKS and YYEKEE (reference sequence). The length of the CDR3 is 16 residues. The CDR3, as DNA: TGTGCCAGCAGCTTTATCGGGACTAGCGGTATTAATGAGCAGTTCTTC. This sequence encodes CASSFIGTSGINEQFF. The variable domain in full, completed from reference TRBV5-5 and TRBJ2-1, reads DAGVTQSPTHLIKTRGQQVTLRCSPISGHKSVSWYQQVLGQGPQFIFQYYEKEERGRGNFPDRFSARQFPNYSSELNVNALLLGDSALYLCASSFIGTSGINEQFFGPGTRLTVL.

The gene calls are TRBV5-1 and TRBJ2-7, with D unclear. Germline V gene sequence: CDR1 SGHRS, CDR2 YFSETQ. V dropped 6 bases and J dropped 3 bases, with 10 bases sitting between them. The CDR3 length is 12 residues. CDR3 protein: CASTREGYEQYF. The CDR3 nucleotides are TGCGCCAGCACCCGCGAAGGCTACGAGCAGTACTTC.

This chain links TRBV21-1 with TRBJ2-6. TRBV21-1 is assigned pseudogene status. This CDR3 contains 16 residues. CDR3 in DNA: TGTGCCAGCAGCAACAGGATAATCTCTGGGGCCAACGTCCTGACTTTC. Its translation: CASSNRIISGANVLTF.

Notes on this clonotype: A read error may produce the germline difference seen at one junction end. The genes are TRBV18 and TRBJ2-1; D is unresolved. CDR1 is KGHSH, CDR2 LQKENI, per germline. This CDR3 is 11 amino acids long. In DNA, the CDR3 is TGTGCCAGCTCACTCTCCAATGAGCAGATCTTC. Protein sequence: CASSLSNEQIF.

This clonotype was observed a handful of times. V is TRBV6-2 or TRBV6-3 and J is TRBJ2-4; D is possibly TRBD1 or TRBD2 (5 bases each). The CDR3 runs to 18 residues. Trimming removed 6 bases from V and 6 bases from J, with 27 bases in between. Germline V gene sequence: CDR1 MNHEY, CDR2 SVGEGT. CDR3: CASRRDRDGKNPANIQYF. The CDR3 nucleotides read TGTGCCAGCAGACGGGACCGGGACGGAAAAAACCCTGCAAACATTCAGTACTTC.